The 9 T cell receptor beta chains given below trace back to one sample, sequenced in a study of CD8 T cells in ankylosing spondylitis. Regarding the study as a whole: Characteristic, it appeared, of ankylosing spondylitis blood was a TCR beta motif of eight or nine highly homologous variants.

TCRdb ran MiXCR on the 5' RACE reads and lists one entry per CDR3 protein. This table holds roughly 440,000 distinct CDR3 sequences, approximately 17% found once. These receptors' targets are unknown. The sample comprised blood, either unsorted or a sorted T cell fraction (not recorded which). Source of these receptors: a male donor with ankylosing spondylitis.

This chain uses TRBV28 with TRBJ2-4; D is perhaps TRBD2 (5 bases). Trimming cost V 4 bases and J 0 bases, with 7 bases left between them. The CDR3 is 14 amino acids. Germline V gene sequence: CDR1 MDHEN, CDR2 SYDVKM. The CDR3 reads CASSSGIAKNIQYF. The DNA for the CDR3 is TGTGCCAGCAGTTCCGGGATAGCCAAAAACATTCAGTACTTC.

This clonotype was seen repeatedly, ten times or more. The V gene is TRBV5-6, the J gene TRBJ1-1, with D possibly being TRBD1 (5 bases). CDR1 SGHDT and CDR2 YYEEEE come from the germline V gene. The V and J ends lost 3 bases and 3 bases respectively, with 15 bases between them. The CDR3 spans 15 residues. CDR3 coding DNA: TGTGCCAGCAGCTCCTCAGGCAGGGACCACACTGAAGCTTTCTTT. Translation gives CASSSSGRDHTEAFF.

The chain combines TRBV7-3 with TRBJ1-6; no clear D. The CDR3 runs to 17 residues. Germline V gives CDR1 SGHTA, CDR2 FQGTGA. V lost 5 bases and J 6 bases, leaving 20 bases between the germline ends. DNA of the CDR3: TGTGCCAGCAGCCAGTCGAAAATGATGAGACGTAATTCACCCCTCCACTTT. Its protein product is CASSQSKMMRRNSPLHF.

The chain combines TRBV5-6 with TRBJ2-7; 10 bases map to TRBD1. Unmatched junction bases numbered 12, after V lost 3 bases and J lost 9 bases. The CDR3 totals 15 residues. Germline V gene data show CDR1 as SGHDT and CDR2 as YYEEEE. In DNA, the CDR3 is TGTGCCAGCAGCTGGGGACAGGGGAAGACTACGAGGCAGTACTTC. Amino acid sequence: CASSWGQGKTTRQYF.

The J gene is TRBJ2-2, the V gene TRBV10-3; 10 bases are shared with TRBD2. The trim removed 5 bases at V and 6 bases at J, leaving 12 bases unmatched. CDR1 and CDR2 (germline): ENHRY, SYGVKD. CDR3 length: 17 amino acids. CDR3 region: CAISPGLATESAGELFF. The CDR3 nucleotides are TGTGCCATCAGTCCGGGACTAGCGACCGAAAGTGCCGGGGAGCTGTTTTTT.

A few counts support this clonotype. This chain connects TRBV9 to TRBJ2-2; a possible D gene is TRBD1 (5 bases). This CDR3 has 13 residues. Germline V gene data show CDR1 as SGDLS and CDR2 as YYNGEE. Trimming shortened V by 5 bases and J by 10 bases, and 15 bases separated the two germline ends. In DNA, the CDR3 is TGTGCCAGCAGGACCGGACACGCCGAGGAGCTGTTTTTT. This encodes CASRTGHAEELFF. Drawing the rest from reference TRBV9 and TRBJ2-2, the complete variable domain is DSGVTQTPKHLITATGQRVTLRCSPRSGDLSVYWYQQSLDQGLQFLIQYYNGEERAKGNILERFSAQQFPDLHSELNLSSLELGDSALYFCASRTGHAEELFFGEGSRLTVL.

Notes on this clonotype: Since no conserved phenylalanine or tryptophan closes the CDR3, a read error is the likely cause. This sequence joins TRBV20-1 and TRBJ2-3, with TRBD2 identical over 9 bases. This CDR3 comprises 15 residues. The V segment lost 3 bases and the J segment 4 bases; nucleotides outside the gene matches: 8. From germline, CDR1 is DFQATT and CDR2 SNEGSKA (reference sequence). Here the CDR3 reads CSASPLAGVADTQYI. Here the CDR3 DNA reads TGCAGTGCTAGCCCCTTAGCGGGGGTGGCAGATACGCAGTATATT.

This clonotype was detected a few times. This chain connects TRBV29-1 to TRBJ2-2; perhaps D is TRBD1 or TRBD2 (6 bases each). The CDR3 is 12 amino acids. CDR1 is SQVTM, CDR2 ANQGSEA, per germline. Trimming removed 4 bases from V and 6 bases from J, with 9 bases in between. This CDR3 reads CSVAGAPGELFF. The CDR3 DNA reads TGCAGCGTTGCGGGGGCGCCCGGGGAGCTGTTTTTT.

In this sample, this clonotype turned up a few times. A single base separates this from a much larger clone, so it may be a read error. V usage is TRBV6-2 or TRBV6-3 and J usage is TRBJ2-2; D gene ambiguous. Trimming took off 1 base at V and 1 base at J, with 4 bases between the two ends. The CDR3 runs to 14 residues. Germline CDR1 MNHEY, CDR2 SVGEGT. The CDR3 reads CASSYWGNTGELFF. The CDR3 DNA is TGTGCCAGCAGTTACTGGGGGAACACCGGGGAGCTGTTTTTT.